The 7 T cell receptor beta chains below were found in one sample sequenced in a study of blood T cell repertoires in COVID-19. Data came from immunoSEQ multiplex PCR; TCRdb stores just in-frame clones and leaves some out. This sample yields roughly 74,000 clones, of which about 83% are seen a single time; around 35% belongs to the top ten. Sequencing was done on a sample of peripheral blood. All receptors derive from an older man with acute or convalescent COVID-19.

The table lists this clone with a count of one. The chain has TRBV23-1 and TRBJ2-1, with TRBD2 as a possible D gene (5 bases). TRBV23-1 is identified as an open reading frame with a role that is uncertain. CDR3 length: 15 residues. V lost 8 bases to trimming and J lost 4 bases, with 18 bases between them. In nucleotides, the CDR3 is TGCGCCAGCCTACACGGGATTCAGTGGTACAATGAGCAGTTCTTC. Protein sequence: CASLHGIQWYNEQFF.

As DNA, the CDR3 is TGCGCCAGCAGCCTAGCGGGGGTTACCGGGGAGCTGTTTTTT. Its translation is CASSLAGVTGELFF. The genes are TRBV5-1 and TRBJ2-2; 10 bases agree with TRBD2. Per the germline V gene, CDR1 is SGHRS and CDR2 is YFSETQ. Unmatched junction bases numbered 2, after V lost 4 bases and J lost 5 bases. The CDR3 runs 14 residues.

The chain couples TRBV30 to TRBJ1-1, with D unresolved. V shed 2 bases and J shed 4 bases, with 17 bases lying between them. This CDR3 spans 15 amino acids. CDR1 is GTSNPN and CDR2 is SVGIG in the germline V gene (reference sequence). CDR3: CAWSPPGSRGTEAFF. The CDR3 nucleotides read TGTGCCTGGAGTCCCCCCGGGAGCCGGGGCACTGAAGCTTTCTTT. Full variable domain (outside the CDR3, taken from reference TRBV30 and TRBJ1-1): SQTIHQWPATLVQPVGSPLSLECTVEGTSNPNLYWYRQAAGRGLQLLFYSVGIGQISSEVPQNLSASRPQDRQFILSSKKLLLSDSGFYLCAWSPPGSRGTEAFFGQGTRLTVV.

The chain combines TRBV5-1 with TRBJ2-5; tentatively, D is TRBD2 (5 bases). This CDR3 comprises 13 residues. The V gene's germline CDR1 is SGHRS and CDR2 YFSETQ. Trimming pared 5 bases from V and 1 base from J, leaving 9 bases between. CDR3 coding DNA: TGCGCCAGCAGTGGGAGCTCCCAAGAGACCCAGTACTTC. Translated: CASSGSSQETQYF.

The V and J genes are TRBV28 and TRBJ2-7; D not certain. Germline-derived CDR1 and CDR2 are MDHEN and SYDVKM. CDR3 length equals 14 residues. V was cut by 6 bases and J by 2 bases, with 14 bases left in between. For the CDR3, the DNA is TGTGCCAGCAGAGCCTCCGGCAGGCCCTACGAGCAGTACTTC. Translated, it gives CASRASGRPYEQYF.

This chain connects TRBV9 to TRBJ2-2, with 10 bases matching TRBD2. This CDR3 is built from 16 residues. Germline V lookup: CDR1 SGDLS, CDR2 YYNGEE. The ends lost 4 bases at V and 3 bases at J; junction bases unmatched: 6. As DNA, the CDR3 is TGTGCCAGCAGCACAACTAGCGGGGTTTACACCGGGGAGCTGTTTTTT. It codes for CASSTTSGVYTGELFF.

The table lists this clone with a few counts. V is TRBV28 and J is TRBJ2-4, with 9 positions matching TRBD2. This CDR3 comprises 15 residues. Germline-derived CDR1 and CDR2 are MDHEN and SYDVKM. Germline trimming cut 6 bases from V and 3 bases from J; bases unmatched to any gene: 6. CDR3 nucleotide sequence: TGTGCCAGCAGACCTAGCGGGATCGACAAAAACATTCAGTACTTC. Translation gives CASRPSGIDKNIQYF.